This entry lists 16 T cell receptor beta chains sequenced from one sample in a study of blood T cell repertoires in COVID-19. Clones were read by immunoSEQ multiplex PCR, and TCRdb kept only the in-frame ones, dropping some. This table has roughly 240,000 clones, just under 85% appearing once. Sequenced input: peripheral blood. The source of these receptors is an elderly woman with acute or convalescent COVID-19.

The chain uses TRBV5-4 and TRBJ2-5; D may be TRBD1 (5 bases). Trimming took off 2 bases at V and 2 bases at J, with 10 bases between the two ends. The CDR3 runs to 14 residues. Germline V gene lookup returns CDR1 SGHNT and CDR2 YYREEE (reference sequence). CDR3: CASSLGQGQETQYF. CDR3 sequence (DNA): TGTGCCAGCAGCTTAGGGCAGGGTCAAGAGACCCAGTACTTC. The full variable domain, completed using reference TRBV5-4 and TRBJ2-5, is ETGVTQSPTHLIKTRGQQVTLRCSSQSGHNTVSWYQQALGQGPQFIFQYYREEENGRGNFPPRFSGLQFPNYSSELNVNALELDDSALYLCASSLGQGQETQYFGPGTRLLVL.

V usage is TRBV11-2 and J usage is TRBJ1-1; 7 bases are a match to TRBD1. V shed 1 base and J 4 bases; nucleotides not matched to a gene: 3. Germline V gene sequence: CDR1 SGHAT, CDR2 FQNNGV. This CDR3 comprises 14 residues. The DNA of the CDR3 is TGTGCCAGCAGCTTAGCTCCAGGGGGCACTGAAGCTTTCTTT. Protein sequence: CASSLAPGGTEAFF.

This chain links TRBV3-1 (or the pseudogene TRBV3-2) with TRBJ2-7; D unclear. Trimming shortened V by 2 bases and J by 4 bases, and 15 bases separated the two germline ends. Germline V gene sequence: CDR1 LGHDT, CDR2 YNNKEL (reference sequence). The CDR3 is made up of 15 amino acids. CDR3 bases: TGTGCCAGCAGCCAACGAGGTGTAGGAAAGTACGAGCAGTACTTC. It codes for CASSQRGVGKYEQYF.

The gene calls are TRBV9 and TRBJ1-1; a weak D match, TRBD1 (5 bases). The CDR3 loop spans 15 amino acids. The V end lost 4 bases, the J end lost 0 bases, and 13 bases lay between the germline ends. Germline values: CDR1 SGDLS, CDR2 YYNGEE. CDR3: CASSPLQGLNTEAFF. CDR3 coding DNA: TGTGCCAGCAGCCCCCTCCAGGGCCTGAACACTGAAGCTTTCTTT. The whole variable domain, remainder taken from reference TRBV9 and TRBJ1-1, is DSGVTQTPKHLITATGQRVTLRCSPRSGDLSVYWYQQSLDQGLQFLIQYYNGEERAKGNILERFSAQQFPDLHSELNLSSLELGDSALYFCASSPLQGLNTEAFFGQGTRLTVV.

V gene TRBV6-5 combines with J gene TRBJ1-2, with a possible D match to TRBD1 (6 bases). The CDR3 is 14 amino acids. Germline values: CDR1 MNHEY, CDR2 SVGAGI. Trimming stripped 2 bases from V and 1 base from J, with 8 bases between. Written as DNA, the CDR3 is TGTGCCAGCAGTTACGGGGGACATAACTATGGCTACACCTTC. The encoded protein is CASSYGGHNYGYTF.

This clone was seen a handful of times. The chain recombines TRBV9 with TRBJ1-2; D is uncertain. This CDR3 is built from 13 residues. V was shortened by 3 bases and J by 1 base, with 7 bases between the two germline ends. The germline gives CDR1 SGDLS, CDR2 YYNGEE. CDR3 protein: CASSGAINYGYTF. The CDR3 nucleotides are TGTGCCAGCAGCGGGGCTATTAACTATGGCTACACCTTC.

The gene calls are TRBV6-9 and TRBJ2-6; no clear D. V was pared by 9 bases and J by 0 bases, with 15 bases between. The germline V gene encodes CDR1 MNHGY and CDR2 SVAAGI. There are 16 residues in the CDR3. CDR3 loop: CARPGRDRSGANVLTF. The CDR3 bases are TGTGCCAGACCTGGGCGCGACCGCTCTGGGGCCAACGTCCTGACTTTC.

This clone was counted a single time. V gene TRBV5-8 combines with J gene TRBJ1-1, with D maybe TRBD1 (6 bases). CDR1 and CDR2 (germline): SGHTS, YDEGEE. This CDR3 contains 16 residues. The germline V and J ends were trimmed by 0 bases and 1 base, with 13 bases remaining between them. This chain's CDR3 is CASSLEPGAGNTEAFF. The CDR3 DNA reads TGTGCCAGCAGCTTGGAACCAGGGGCCGGGAACACTGAAGCTTTCTTT.

The chain employs TRBV3-1 (or the pseudogene TRBV3-2) and TRBJ2-2, with D perhaps TRBD1 (6 bases). Germline CDR1 is LGHDT and CDR2 is YNNKEL (reference sequence). Between the trimmed V and J ends, which lost 2 bases and 7 bases, there was a span of 20 bases. The CDR3 has 17 residues. CDR3: CASSQTDGEGVDGELFF. Written as DNA, the CDR3 is TGTGCCAGCAGCCAAACCGATGGAGAGGGGGTGGACGGGGAGCTGTTTTTT.

The J gene is TRBJ2-1, the V gene TRBV4-3, with TRBD2 matching 8 bases. Germline trimming cut 4 bases from V and 4 bases from J; bases unmatched to any gene: 3. CDR1 and CDR2 from the germline V gene are LGHNA and YSLEER. This CDR3 region has 14 residues. The CDR3 region is CASSLGGGYNEQFF. DNA for the CDR3: TGCGCCAGCAGCCTTGGCGGGGGGTACAATGAGCAGTTCTTC.

The chain is built from TRBV5-1 and TRBJ2-7; 8 bases line up with TRBD2. Germline V gives CDR1 SGHRS, CDR2 YFSETQ. V dropped 5 bases and J dropped 2; count of bases not matched to a gene: 15. The CDR3 extends over 17 amino acids. Here the CDR3 reads CASRTSVIFCPAYEQYF. The DNA of the CDR3 is TGCGCCAGCAGGACTAGCGTTATTTTTTGTCCTGCCTACGAGCAGTACTTC.

The chain carries TRBV7-2 and TRBJ1-4, with 9 bases identical to TRBD1. Germline V gene lookup returns CDR1 SGHTA and CDR2 FQGNSA. This CDR3 contains 14 residues. V dropped 5 bases and J dropped 5; count of bases not matched to a gene: 3. CDR3: CASSMGTGNEKLFF. The CDR3 nucleotides read TGTGCCAGCAGCATGGGGACAGGGAATGAAAAACTGTTTTTT. The whole variable domain, remainder taken from reference TRBV7-2 and TRBJ1-4, is GAGVSQSPSNKVTEKGKDVELRCDPISGHTALYWYRQSLGQGLEFLIYFQGNSAPDKSGLPSDRFSAERTGGSVSTLTIQRTQQEDSAVYLCASSMGTGNEKLFFGSGTQLSVL.

V and J are TRBV4-3 and TRBJ1-4; D remains ambiguous. With 3 bases removed from V and 4 bases from J, the gap between germline ends came to 15 bases. Germline V lookup: CDR1 LGHNA, CDR2 YSLEER. The CDR3 loop spans 16 amino acids. The CDR3 protein is CASSQEPSGINEKLFF. CDR3 nucleotides: TGCGCCAGCAGCCAGGAGCCCTCGGGAATTAATGAAAAACTGTTTTTT.

The chain couples TRBV7-3 to TRBJ1-6; no definite D call. The CDR3 contains 13 residues. From germline, CDR1 is SGHTA and CDR2 FQGTGA. Trimming took off 2 bases at V and 6 bases at J, with 5 bases between the two ends. The CDR3 loop reads CASSLEFNSPLHF. The CDR3, as DNA: TGTGCCAGCAGCTTAGAGTTTAATTCACCCCTCCACTTT.

The rearrangement uses TRBV5-1 and TRBJ1-1, with 8 bases that match TRBD1. With 4 bases clipped from V and 4 bases from J, the junction kept 9 bases outside the gene matches. This CDR3 comprises 15 residues. Germline V gene data show CDR1 as SGHRS and CDR2 as YFSETQ. Here the CDR3 reads CASSPNPDRVTEAFF. DNA of the CDR3: TGCGCCAGCAGCCCTAACCCGGACAGGGTCACTGAAGCTTTCTTT.

V usage is TRBV4-1 and J usage is TRBJ2-7; D gene ambiguous. The V and J ends lost 5 bases and 5 bases respectively, with 22 bases between them. Germline-derived CDR1 and CDR2 are MGHRA and YSYEKL. The CDR3 has 16 amino acids. The chain's CDR3 is CASSGTTPTRNNEQYF. In DNA form, the CDR3 reads TGCGCCAGCAGCGGAACGACACCAACCCGTAATAACGAGCAGTACTTC.